These 30 T cell receptor beta chains share one sample of origin, sequenced in a study of blood T cell repertoires in COVID-19 (dated by TCRdb to the early 2020s). Receptor amplification or capture employed the immunoSEQ multiplex PCR assay. TCRdb took over this immuneACCESS table, retaining in-frame rearrangements with V and J assigned. Such tables are incomplete; in checked studies, under half of the missing clones stem from an unresolved V gene, and the remainder is unexplained. Across this sample there are nearly 55,000 clones, with approximately 84% seen only once. The leading ten clones occupy about 15% of the sample. The sequenced sample was peripheral blood. These receptors were obtained from a human donor with active or convalescent COVID-19. The donor label of this sample is uncertain.

This clone was seen only a few times. J is TRBJ1-4 and V is TRBV9, with 8 bases that match TRBD1. Germline trimming cut 4 bases from V and 6 bases from J; bases unmatched to any gene: 8. CDR1 is SGDLS, CDR2 YYNGEE, per germline. The CDR3 totals 15 residues. CDR3 in DNA: TGTGCCAGCAGCCCATTGACGACAGGGGATGAAAAACTGTTTTTT. It is translated as CASSPLTTGDEKLFF.

The chain links TRBV24-1 to TRBJ2-2, with 7 bases aligning to TRBD2. This CDR3 comprises 16 residues. Germline V lookup: CDR1 KGHDR, CDR2 SFDVKD. The V gene end was trimmed by 1 base and the J gene end by 4 bases; junction bases not matched to a gene: 5. The CDR3 loop reads CATSDFGGGGTGELFF. The CDR3 DNA reads as TGTGCCACCAGTGATTTTGGCGGGGGAGGCACCGGGGAGCTGTTTTTT.

The rearrangement uses TRBV27 and TRBJ2-3; 8 bases are shared with TRBD2. From germline, CDR1 is MNHEY and CDR2 SMNVEV (reference sequence). J lost 4 bases, V lost 8 bases, and 11 bases had no gene match. The CDR3 covers 15 residues. CDR3 protein: CASWRPGLDSDTQYF. As DNA, the CDR3 is TGTGCCAGCTGGAGACCGGGACTAGATTCAGATACGCAGTATTTT.

J is TRBJ2-1 and V is TRBV9, with a weak D call TRBD1 (6 bases). CDR3 length: 15 amino acids. In germline, CDR1 is SGDLS, CDR2 YYNGEE. V gave up 4 bases and J gave up 10 bases, with 21 bases separating them. CDR3 residues: CASSSRPQGVREQFF. CDR3 DNA: TGTGCCAGCAGCTCCCGACCACAGGGTGTTCGGGAGCAGTTCTTC.

The rearrangement joins TRBV18 to TRBJ2-3; TRBD2 aligns across 13 bases. This CDR3 region has 19 residues. The V gene end was trimmed by 4 bases and the J gene end by 3 bases; junction bases not matched to a gene: 13. Germline CDR1 is KGHSH and CDR2 is LQKENI. In nucleotides, the CDR3 is TGTGCCAGCTCACTTCGAGACCGGACTAGCGGGAGAGGGACAGATACGCAGTATTTT. Encoded protein: CASSLRDRTSGRGTDTQYF.

The V and J genes are TRBV29-1 and TRBJ2-4; D is uncertain. This CDR3 spans 12 amino acids. V lost 0 bases to trimming and J lost 10 bases, with 10 bases between them. Germline V CDR1 and CDR2: SQVTM, ANQGSEA. The DNA for the CDR3 is TGCAGCGTTGAAGATTCCGCGAGGATTCAGTACTTC. It is translated as CSVEDSARIQYF.

This chain links TRBV11-2 with TRBJ1-2, with D possibly TRBD1 on 5 matching bases. Per germline, CDR1 SGHAT and CDR2 FQNNGV. V was clipped by 2 bases and J by 3 bases, with 16 bases between them. The CDR3 runs 16 residues. CDR3 sequence (DNA): TGTGCCAGCAGCTTATCCCCAGGGAAAGGTGACTATGGCTACACCTTC. Translated: CASSLSPGKGDYGYTF.

The chain has TRBV9 and TRBJ1-1, with D unclear. With 0 bases removed from V and 2 bases from J, the gap between germline ends came to 11 bases. The CDR3 sequence is 15 residues long. Per the germline V gene, CDR1 is SGDLS and CDR2 is YYNGEE. This CDR3 is CASSVDPGLNTEAFF. Written as DNA, the CDR3 is TGTGCCAGCAGCGTAGACCCAGGCCTAAACACTGAAGCTTTCTTT. The variable domain in full, completed from reference TRBV9 and TRBJ1-1, reads DSGVTQTPKHLITATGQRVTLRCSPRSGDLSVYWYQQSLDQGLQFLIQYYNGEERAKGNILERFSAQQFPDLHSELNLSSLELGDSALYFCASSVDPGLNTEAFFGQGTRLTVV.

This chain links TRBV20-1 with TRBJ2-5; no clear D gene. V was clipped by 6 bases and J by 2 bases, with 7 bases between them. Germline V CDR1 and CDR2: DFQATT, SNEGSKA (reference sequence). This CDR3 has 11 residues. The CDR3 protein is CSAPRQETQYF. CDR3 nucleotides: TGCAGTGCGCCGCGGCAAGAGACCCAGTACTTC.

The chain combines TRBV28 with TRBJ2-1; 10 bases align to TRBD2. Germline-derived CDR1 and CDR2 are MDHEN and SYDVKM. V lost 8 bases, J lost 6 bases, and 13 bases stayed unmatched. CDR3 size: 16 residues. This CDR3 is CASLGLGLAVLNEQFF. The DNA of the CDR3 is TGTGCCAGCCTAGGACTTGGACTAGCGGTCCTCAATGAGCAGTTCTTC.

V gene TRBV19 combines with J gene TRBJ1-6; unclear D gene. Looked up from germline, CDR1 is LNHDA and CDR2 is SQIVND (reference sequence). Between the trimmed V and J ends, which lost 2 bases and 10 bases, there was a span of 12 bases. The CDR3 has 14 amino acids. The CDR3 is CASSIPGFNSPLHF. The DNA of the CDR3 is TGTGCCAGTAGTATACCCGGGTTTAACTCACCCCTCCACTTT. Together with reference TRBV19 and TRBJ1-6, the CDR3 gives the full variable domain: DGGITQSPKYLFRKEGQNVTLSCEQNLNHDAMYWYRQDPGQGLRLIYYSQIVNDFQKGDIAEGYSVSREKKESFPLTVTSAQKNPTAFYLCASSIPGFNSPLHFGNGTRLTVT.

The rearrangement joins TRBV5-6 to TRBJ2-7, with a weak D call TRBD1 (5 bases). Trimming cost V 0 bases and J 5 bases, with 15 bases left between them. CDR3 length equals 15 residues. The germline CDR1 and CDR2 sequences are SGHDT and YYEEEE. The CDR3: CASSLATGPGDEQYF. The CDR3 DNA reads as TGTGCCAGCAGCTTGGCAACAGGACCTGGGGACGAGCAGTACTTC.

V gene TRBV9 combines with J gene TRBJ2-1; TRBD2 matches 9 bases. Germline V lookup: CDR1 SGDLS, CDR2 YYNGEE. The CDR3 is made up of 14 amino acids. Trimming at V came to 3 bases and at J to 10 bases, leaving 8 bases not matched to a gene. The CDR3 region has the DNA TGTGCCAGCAGCGGGTCTAGCGGGGCTGTCGAGCAGTTCTTC. This codes for CASSGSSGAVEQFF.

This chain connects TRBV19 to TRBJ1-5; 9 bases map to TRBD1. This CDR3 region has 11 residues. Germline V CDR1 and CDR2: LNHDA, SQIVND (reference sequence). The CDR3 sequence: CHRGRNQPQHF. For the CDR3, the DNA is TGTCACAGGGGGCGAAATCAGCCCCAGCATTTT.

The J gene is TRBJ2-7, the V gene TRBV5-1; D is possibly TRBD2 (5 bases). The length of the CDR3 is 13 residues. Trimming removed 0 bases from V and 3 bases from J, with 7 bases in between. In germline, CDR1 is SGHRS, CDR2 YFSETQ. DNA of the CDR3: TGCGCCAGCAGCTTGGTAGGAGGCTACGAGCAGTACTTC. This codes for CASSLVGGYEQYF.

The table lists this clone with a few counts. This sequence joins TRBV5-4 and TRBJ2-7; 9 bases are a match to TRBD1. The CDR3 spans 14 residues. The J segment lost 1 base and the V segment lost 4 bases, leaving 3 bases of the junction unmatched. In germline, CDR1 is SGHNT, CDR2 YYREEE (reference sequence). The CDR3 DNA sequence: TGTGCCAGCAGCCCCGGGACAGGGTCCTACGAGCAGTACTTC. This sequence encodes CASSPGTGSYEQYF. Based on the CDR3 plus reference TRBV5-4 and TRBJ2-7, the full variable domain is ETGVTQSPTHLIKTRGQQVTLRCSSQSGHNTVSWYQQALGQGPQFIFQYYREEENGRGNFPPRFSGLQFPNYSSELNVNALELDDSALYLCASSPGTGSYEQYFGPGTRLTVT.

This clone appeared once. The V gene is TRBV19, the J gene TRBJ2-1; D is possibly TRBD1 (5 bases). Germline loops: CDR1 LNHDA, CDR2 SQIVND (reference sequence). Trimming stripped 5 bases from V and 12 bases from J, with 32 bases between. CDR3 size: 18 residues. Here the CDR3 DNA reads TGTGCCAGTAGTCCCAGGGTTGTTACAAGGGAACGACCAATGACGCAGTTCTTC. Translating it yields CASSPRVVTRERPMTQFF.

The rearrangement uses TRBV5-8 and TRBJ2-7, with 9 positions matching TRBD1. The CDR3 runs 14 residues. V dropped 1 base and J dropped 6; count of bases not matched to a gene: 5. Germline CDR1 and CDR2: SGHTS and YDEGEE. CDR3 protein: CASSLRDRVAEQYF. Written as DNA, the CDR3 is TGTGCCAGCAGCTTGCGGGACAGGGTTGCCGAGCAGTACTTC.

This clone was counted between two and nine times. The V and J genes are TRBV18 and TRBJ2-7; a weak D match, TRBD1 (6 bases). V lost 0 bases and J 8 bases, leaving 14 bases between the germline ends. Germline assignment: CDR1 KGHSH and CDR2 LQKENI. There are 14 residues in the CDR3. CDR3 sequence: CASSPPVVRGQQYF. Written as DNA, the CDR3 is TGTGCCAGCTCACCACCGGTGGTCAGGGGACAGCAGTACTTC.

V is TRBV21-1 and J is TRBJ1-1; the table assigns TRBD1, which was not confirmed against the DNA. TRBV21-1 is a documented pseudogene. This CDR3 contains 21 residues. DNA for the CDR3: TGTGCCAGCAGCAAACCGAGGGGGTCCTGCGGACAGTCACCCCGGTGCACTGAAGCTTTCTTT. It encodes CASSKPRGSCGQSPRCTEAFF.

This chain connects TRBV2 to TRBJ1-6; TRBD1 matches 8 bases. Germline CDR1 is SNHLY and CDR2 is FYNNEI. This CDR3 spans 14 amino acids. The ends lost 5 bases at V and 9 bases at J; junction bases unmatched: 6. CDR3 bases: TGTGCCAGCAGTCCCGACAGGGGAAGTTCACCCCTCCACTTT. Its protein is CASSPDRGSSPLHF.

The V call is TRBV5-8, the J call TRBJ1-6; unclear D gene. CDR1 is SGHTS, CDR2 YDEGEE, per germline. This CDR3 is 10 amino acids long. Trimming stripped 2 bases from V and 13 bases from J, with 4 bases between. The CDR3 DNA sequence: TGTGCCAGCAGCTTCCCTCCCCTCCACTTT. Its protein is CASSFPPLHF.

The CDR3 DNA follows: TGTGCCAGCTCACCCCTCGCGCCAGGGGGACAAGAGACCCAGTACTTC. Translated, it gives CASSPLAPGGQETQYF. The chain has TRBV18 and TRBJ2-5, with 7 bases aligning to TRBD1. V trimming: 3 bases; J trimming: 2 bases; junction bases outside the gene matches: 9. Germline lookup yields CDR1 KGHSH and CDR2 LQKENI. CDR3 length: 16 residues.

V and J are TRBV27 and TRBJ2-5; TRBD1 matches 10 bases. The CDR3 runs to 16 residues. V gave up 6 bases and J gave up 2 bases; unmatched junction bases: 9. Germline lookup yields CDR1 MNHEY and CDR2 SMNVEV (reference sequence). CDR3 nucleotide sequence: TGTGCCAGCAGATCGCCGGGACAGGGGTTTCAAGAGACCCAGTACTTC. Translated, it gives CASRSPGQGFQETQYF.

V and J are TRBV19 and TRBJ1-4, with a weak D call TRBD1 (5 bases). V was trimmed by 9 bases and J by 1 base, leaving 18 bases between them. The CDR3 is 16 residues long. CDR1 LNHDA and CDR2 SQIVND come from the germline V gene (reference sequence). The CDR3 sequence: CASLGGSVGTNEKLFF. Here the CDR3 DNA reads TGTGCCAGCCTGGGGGGATCTGTAGGAACTAATGAAAAACTGTTTTTT.

This clone was picked up one time. The chain uses TRBV5-5 and TRBJ2-5; no reliable D call. Trimming shortened V by 4 bases and J by 5 bases, and 15 bases separated the two germline ends. This CDR3 comprises 14 residues. Germline values: CDR1 SGHKS, CDR2 YYEKEE (reference sequence). CDR3 nucleotide sequence: TGTGCCAGCAGCCGCGCACTGATCTCGGAGACCCAGTACTTC. Translation gives CASSRALISETQYF. Combining the CDR3 with reference TRBV5-5 and TRBJ2-5 gives the whole variable domain DAGVTQSPTHLIKTRGQQVTLRCSPISGHKSVSWYQQVLGQGPQFIFQYYEKEERGRGNFPDRFSARQFPNYSSELNVNALLLGDSALYLCASSRALISETQYFGPGTRLLVL.

V gene TRBV6-8 combines with J gene TRBJ2-1; a possible D gene is TRBD2 (5 bases). From germline, CDR1 is MNHGY and CDR2 SAAAGT. The length of the CDR3 is 15 residues. With 3 bases removed from V and 3 bases from J, the gap between germline ends came to 12 bases. DNA of the CDR3: TGTGCCAGCAGTTATGGGAGTAAATTCTACAATGAGCAGTTCTTC. Encoded protein: CASSYGSKFYNEQFF.

This clone was detected once. This chain connects TRBV24-1 to TRBJ1-1, with a weak D call TRBD1 (6 bases). V was shortened by 5 bases and J by 2 bases, with 11 bases between the two germline ends. In germline, CDR1 is KGHDR, CDR2 SFDVKD. CDR3 length equals 14 residues. In DNA, the CDR3 is TGTGCCACCAGTGGGGCAGGGGCAAACACTGAAGCTTTCTTT. This gives the protein CATSGAGANTEAFF.

The chain has TRBV6-2 or TRBV6-3 and TRBJ1-2, with 10 positions matching TRBD1. Germline V lookup: CDR1 MNHEY, CDR2 SVGEGT. CDR3 length: 16 amino acids. The V and J ends lost 2 bases and 3 bases, in that order; junction bases with no gene match: 6. The CDR3 DNA follows: TGTGCCAGCAGTTACCCCGAGACAGGGGGCGACTATGGCTACACCTTC. It codes for CASSYPETGGDYGYTF.

This chain connects TRBV11-2 to TRBJ2-7; 8 nucleotides agree with TRBD2. V gave up 2 bases and J gave up 2 bases; unmatched junction bases: 5. CDR3 length: 15 amino acids. CDR1 is SGHAT, CDR2 FQNNGV, per germline. CDR3 bases: TGTGCCAGCAGCTTATCAACTAGCGGTACCTACGAGCAGTACTTC. It specifies CASSLSTSGTYEQYF. Full variable domain (rest looked up from reference TRBV11-2 and TRBJ2-7): EAGVAQSPRYKIIEKRQSVAFWCNPISGHATLYWYQQILGQGPKLLIQFQNNGVVDDSQLPKDRFSAERLKGVDSTLKIQPAKLEDSAVYLCASSLSTSGTYEQYFGPGTRLTVT.